The clone carrying this T cell receptor (beta chain) turned up a few times. Its antigen remains unknown. Per the germline V gene, CDR1 is SEHNR and CDR2 is FQNEAQ (reference sequence). V was shortened by 2 bases and J by 4 bases, with 6 bases between the two germline ends. There are 13 residues in the CDR3. The data derive from a study of vaccination effects on CD4 cells after COVID-19. Study-wide findings and caveats: Spike-reactive clones detected post-vaccine in convalescents consisted mainly of new vaccine-induced clones. Clones arising from infection and from vaccination showed marked clonal contraction late after vaccination.

With nine to eleven days of culture completed, CD4+ T cells were isolated. By PCR, the person was confirmed to have had SARS-CoV-2 infection between March and December 2020. Two doses of BNT162b2 or mRNA-1273 vaccine were administered to participants. Libraries were prepared by immunoSEQ multiplex PCR; TCRdb keeps only in-frame clonotypes and omits some of them. The table records around 50,000 clones, under 85% of them present only once. The V call is TRBV7-9, the J call TRBJ2-1; D unresolved. This TCR was recovered from a human donor who had a prior SARS-CoV-2 infection. The sequences come from CD4+ T cells from PBMCs cultured without peptide, collected after COVID-19 vaccination. The CDR3 DNA follows: TGTGCCAGCAGCTTATCCACATACAATGAGCAGTTCTTC. It translates to CASSLSTYNEQFF.